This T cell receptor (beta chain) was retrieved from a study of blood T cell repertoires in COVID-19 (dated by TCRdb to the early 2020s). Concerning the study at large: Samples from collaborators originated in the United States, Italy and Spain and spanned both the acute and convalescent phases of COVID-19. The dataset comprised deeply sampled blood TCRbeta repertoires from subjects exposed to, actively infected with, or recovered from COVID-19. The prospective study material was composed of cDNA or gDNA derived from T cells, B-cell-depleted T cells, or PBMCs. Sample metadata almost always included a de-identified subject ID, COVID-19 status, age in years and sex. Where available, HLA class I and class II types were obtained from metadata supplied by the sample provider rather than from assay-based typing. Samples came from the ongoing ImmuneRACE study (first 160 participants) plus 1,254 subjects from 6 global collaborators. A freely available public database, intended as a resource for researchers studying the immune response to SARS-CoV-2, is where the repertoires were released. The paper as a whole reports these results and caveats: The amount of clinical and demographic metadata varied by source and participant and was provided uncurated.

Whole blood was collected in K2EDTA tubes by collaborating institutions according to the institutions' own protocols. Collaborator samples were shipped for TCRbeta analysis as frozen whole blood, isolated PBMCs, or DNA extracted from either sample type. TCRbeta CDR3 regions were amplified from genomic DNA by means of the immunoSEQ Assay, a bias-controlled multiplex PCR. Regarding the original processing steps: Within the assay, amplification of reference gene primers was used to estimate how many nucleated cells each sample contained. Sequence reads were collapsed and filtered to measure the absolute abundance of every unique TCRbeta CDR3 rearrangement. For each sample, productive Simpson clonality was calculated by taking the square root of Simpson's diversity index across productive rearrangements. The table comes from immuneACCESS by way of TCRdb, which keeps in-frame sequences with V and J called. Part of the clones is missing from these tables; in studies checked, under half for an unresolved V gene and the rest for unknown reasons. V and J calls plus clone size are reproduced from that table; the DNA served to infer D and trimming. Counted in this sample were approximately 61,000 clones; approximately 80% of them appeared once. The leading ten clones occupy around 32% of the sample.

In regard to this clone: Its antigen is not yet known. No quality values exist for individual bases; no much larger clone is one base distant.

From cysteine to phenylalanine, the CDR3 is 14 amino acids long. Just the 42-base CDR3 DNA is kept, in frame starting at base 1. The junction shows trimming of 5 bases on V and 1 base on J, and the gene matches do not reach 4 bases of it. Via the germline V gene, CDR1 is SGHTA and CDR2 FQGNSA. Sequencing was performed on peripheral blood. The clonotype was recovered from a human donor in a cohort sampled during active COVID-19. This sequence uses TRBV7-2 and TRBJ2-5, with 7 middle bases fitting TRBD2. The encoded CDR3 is CASSIERGQETQYF. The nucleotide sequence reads TGTGCCAGCAGCATTGAGCGGGGCCAAGAGACCCAGTACTTC.